This T cell receptor (beta chain) was sequenced in a study of blood T cell repertoires in COVID-19. About the research overall: Samples came from the United States, Italy and Spain, spanning acute and convalescent COVID-19. Sources were T cells, B-cell-depleted T cells, or PBMCs; the material itself was cDNA or gDNA.

As originally analysed: Scientists estimated how many nucleated cells there were by amplifying reference gene primers. The repertoire was sequenced with immunoSEQ multiplex PCR; TCRdb's copy has only in-frame clones and lacks some. That table gives V, J and clone size, and the DNA gave D and trimming. The data hold some 300,000 clones, with 90% observed a single time. Germline V CDR1 and CDR2: MNHNS, SASEGT. V was clipped by 0 bases and J by 3 bases, with 9 bases between them. This CDR3 is built from 15 residues. Seattle researchers signed up patients amid active infection and tracked them longitudinally.

Sequenced material: peripheral blood. This sequence originates from a woman aged 40 to 50 with COVID-19, enrolled during active disease. This chain uses TRBV6-1 with TRBJ1-5; D is perhaps TRBD1 (6 bases). CDR3 residues: CASSEAGGANQPQHF. The CDR3, as DNA: TGTGCCAGCAGTGAAGCGGGGGGGGCCAATCAGCCCCAGCATTTT.